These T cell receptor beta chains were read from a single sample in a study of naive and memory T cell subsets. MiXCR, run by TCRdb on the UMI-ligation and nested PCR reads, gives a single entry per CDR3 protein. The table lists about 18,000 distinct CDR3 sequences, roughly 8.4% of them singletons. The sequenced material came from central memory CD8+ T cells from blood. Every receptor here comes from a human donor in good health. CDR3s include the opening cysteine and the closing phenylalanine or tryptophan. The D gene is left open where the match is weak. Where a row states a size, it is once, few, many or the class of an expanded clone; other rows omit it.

cdr3_aa: CASGSNEKLFF
cdr3_nt: TGCGCCAGCGGATCTAATGAAAAACTGTTTTTT
v_call: TRBV4-1
j_call: TRBJ1-4
d_call: -
clone_size: few

cdr3_aa: CASSEKGGEYNEQFF
cdr3_nt: TGTGCCAGCAGTGAGAAAGGGGGGGAATACAATGAGCAGTTCTTC
v_call: TRBV6-2/TRBV6-3
j_call: TRBJ2-1
d_call: -
clone_size: medium-sized

cdr3_aa: CASSLISGEQFF
cdr3_nt: TGTGCCAGCAGCTTAATCTCGGGTGAGCAGTTCTTC
v_call: TRBV7-3
j_call: TRBJ2-1
d_call: -
clone_size: many

cdr3_aa: CASSRNGAAEQYF
cdr3_nt: TGTGCCAGCAGCCGAAACGGGGCTGCCGAGCAGTACTTC
v_call: TRBV27
j_call: TRBJ2-7
d_call: -
clone_size: many

cdr3_aa: CASSYRGLDSIDTQYF
cdr3_nt: TGTGCCAGCAGTTATCGTGGGCTTGATAGCATAGATACGCAGTATTTT
v_call: TRBV6-2/TRBV6-3
j_call: TRBJ2-3
d_call: -
clone_size: many

cdr3_aa: CASSQPGQNHRYEQYF
cdr3_nt: TGTGCCAGCAGCCAACCGGGACAGAACCACCGCTACGAGCAGTACTTC
v_call: TRBV4-2
j_call: TRBJ2-7
d_call: TRBD1
clone_size: medium-sized

cdr3_aa: CASSFGHRSYEQYF
cdr3_nt: TGTGCCAGCAGCTTCGGGCATCGCTCCTACGAGCAGTACTTC
v_call: TRBV7-9
j_call: TRBJ2-7
d_call: -
clone_size: many

cdr3_aa: CASSRTVYEQYF
cdr3_nt: TGTGCCAGCAGCAGGACAGTCTACGAGCAGTACTTC
v_call: TRBV5-6
j_call: TRBJ2-7
d_call: -
clone_size: many

cdr3_aa: CASSPTGTGEGSPLHF
cdr3_nt: TGCGCCAGCAGCCCCACCGGGACAGGGGAAGGTTCACCCCTCCACTTT
v_call: TRBV5-1
j_call: TRBJ1-6
d_call: TRBD1
clone_size: many

cdr3_aa: CASSQDRPGREQFF
cdr3_nt: TGCGCCAGCAGCCAAGATCGTCCAGGTCGCGAGCAGTTCTTC
v_call: TRBV4-3
j_call: TRBJ2-1
d_call: -
clone_size: -

cdr3_aa: CASSQADNEQFF
cdr3_nt: TGCGCCAGCAGCCAAGCAGACAATGAGCAGTTCTTC
v_call: TRBV4-3
j_call: TRBJ2-1
d_call: -
clone_size: -

cdr3_aa: CASSVAGAPSHEQFF
cdr3_nt: TGTGCCAGCAGCGTAGCGGGAGCCCCCTCCCATGAGCAGTTCTTC
v_call: TRBV9
j_call: TRBJ2-1
d_call: -
clone_size: many

cdr3_aa: CAISEDRDYNSPLHF
cdr3_nt: TGTGCCATCAGTGAAGACAGGGACTATAATTCACCCCTCCACTTT
v_call: TRBV10-3
j_call: TRBJ1-6
d_call: TRBD1
clone_size: many

cdr3_aa: CASTLSGGSADTQYF
cdr3_nt: TGTGCCAGCACCCTTTCGGGGGGGAGCGCAGATACGCAGTATTTT
v_call: TRBV6-1
j_call: TRBJ2-3
d_call: TRBD2
clone_size: many

cdr3_aa: CASSQERGAVTEAFF
cdr3_nt: TGTGCCAGCAGCCAAGAGCGGGGGGCGGTCACTGAAGCTTTCTTT
v_call: TRBV14
j_call: TRBJ1-1
d_call: -
clone_size: many

cdr3_aa: CASRWKTSGAANTGELFF
cdr3_nt: TGTGCCAGCAGATGGAAGACTAGCGGGGCAGCGAACACCGGGGAGCTGTTTTTT
v_call: TRBV7-8
j_call: TRBJ2-2
d_call: TRBD2
clone_size: many

cdr3_aa: CASSQGAGGTEAFF
cdr3_nt: TGCGCCAGCAGCCAAGGGGCTGGGGGGACTGAAGCTTTCTTT
v_call: TRBV4-3
j_call: TRBJ1-1
d_call: -
clone_size: many

cdr3_aa: CASSLSAGGWYEQYF
cdr3_nt: TGTGCCAGCAGTTTATCCGCAGGGGGCTGGTACGAGCAGTACTTC
v_call: TRBV28
j_call: TRBJ2-7
d_call: TRBD1
clone_size: few

cdr3_aa: CASSDSLPSGNTIYF
cdr3_nt: TGTGCCAGCTCAGACAGCCTGCCTTCTGGAAACACCATATATTTT
v_call: TRBV12-3/TRBV12-4
j_call: TRBJ1-3
d_call: -
clone_size: few

cdr3_aa: CSARGLAGVHEQYF
cdr3_nt: TGCAGTGCTAGAGGACTAGCGGGAGTCCACGAGCAGTACTTC
v_call: TRBV20-1
j_call: TRBJ2-7
d_call: TRBD2
clone_size: many

cdr3_aa: CSGWERGVGAPYEQYF
cdr3_nt: TGCAGTGGTTGGGAGCGGGGGGTTGGGGCACCCTACGAGCAGTACTTC
v_call: TRBV20-1
j_call: TRBJ2-7
d_call: TRBD2
clone_size: few

cdr3_aa: CASSQQGHEQFF
cdr3_nt: TGTGCCAGCAGCCAGCAGGGACATGAGCAGTTCTTC
v_call: TRBV12-3/TRBV12-4
j_call: TRBJ2-1
d_call: -
clone_size: many

cdr3_aa: CASSQDLMAGRDEQYF
cdr3_nt: TGTGCCAGCAGCCAAGATCTGATGGCAGGGAGGGACGAGCAGTACTTC
v_call: TRBV4-2
j_call: TRBJ2-7
d_call: TRBD2
clone_size: -

cdr3_aa: CASSLDRVRGAFF
cdr3_nt: TGTGCCAGCAGCTTAGATCGGGTACGGGGAGCTTTCTTT
v_call: TRBV7-9
j_call: TRBJ1-1
d_call: -
clone_size: -

cdr3_aa: CASRNTEPGSEAFF
cdr3_nt: TGTGCCAGCAGAAATACAGAACCGGGCTCTGAAGCTTTCTTT
v_call: TRBV28
j_call: TRBJ1-1
d_call: -
clone_size: medium-sized

cdr3_aa: CASSAPGGTEAFF
cdr3_nt: TGTGCCAGCAGCGCACCGGGGGGGACTGAAGCTTTCTTT
v_call: TRBV7-9
j_call: TRBJ1-1
d_call: -
clone_size: few

cdr3_aa: CASSQADGKLFF
cdr3_nt: TGCGCCAGCAGCCAAGCAGACGGAAAACTGTTTTTT
v_call: TRBV4-3
j_call: TRBJ1-4
d_call: -
clone_size: many

cdr3_aa: CASSLSGDGYGYTF
cdr3_nt: TGTGCCAGCAGTTTATCGGGGGACGGATATGGCTACACCTTC
v_call: TRBV27
j_call: TRBJ1-2
d_call: -
clone_size: many

cdr3_aa: CASRWTGDQPQHF
cdr3_nt: TGTGCCAGCAGGTGGACAGGGGACCAGCCCCAGCATTTT
v_call: TRBV6-6
j_call: TRBJ1-5
d_call: TRBD1
clone_size: many

cdr3_aa: CASSQLSGPSSYEQYF
cdr3_nt: TGCGCCAGCAGCCAACTCTCCGGTCCTAGCTCCTACGAGCAGTACTTC
v_call: TRBV4-3
j_call: TRBJ2-7
d_call: -
clone_size: medium-sized

cdr3_aa: CASSVQAGGSYNEQFF
cdr3_nt: TGTGCCAGTAGTGTGCAAGCGGGGGGCTCCTACAATGAGCAGTTCTTC
v_call: TRBV19
j_call: TRBJ2-1
d_call: TRBD2
clone_size: many

cdr3_aa: CSARDVSRQVDTQYF
cdr3_nt: TGCAGTGCTAGAGATGTATCGCGACAGGTGGATACGCAGTATTTT
v_call: TRBV20-1
j_call: TRBJ2-3
d_call: -
clone_size: many